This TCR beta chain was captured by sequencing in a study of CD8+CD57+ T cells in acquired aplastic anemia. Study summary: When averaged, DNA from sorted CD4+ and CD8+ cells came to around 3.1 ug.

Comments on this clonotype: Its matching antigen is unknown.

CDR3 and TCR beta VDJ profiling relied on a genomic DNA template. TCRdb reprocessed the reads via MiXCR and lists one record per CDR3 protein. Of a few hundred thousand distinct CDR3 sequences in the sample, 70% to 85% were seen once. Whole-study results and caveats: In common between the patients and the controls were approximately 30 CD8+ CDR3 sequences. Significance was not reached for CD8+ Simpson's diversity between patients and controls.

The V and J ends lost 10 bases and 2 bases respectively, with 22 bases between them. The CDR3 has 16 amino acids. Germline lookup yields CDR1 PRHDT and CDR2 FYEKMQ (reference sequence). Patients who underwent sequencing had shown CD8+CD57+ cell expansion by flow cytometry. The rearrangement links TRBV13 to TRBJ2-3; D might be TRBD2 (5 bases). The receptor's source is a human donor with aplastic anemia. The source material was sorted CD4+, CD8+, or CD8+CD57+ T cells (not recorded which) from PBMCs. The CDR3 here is CATFVTRVHHTDTQYF. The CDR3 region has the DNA TGTGCCACCTTCGTAACGAGGGTACATCACACAGATACGCAGTATTTT.